Listed below are T cell receptor beta chains from one sample, sequenced in a study of type 1 regulatory T cells. Each CDR3 protein is one row after TCRdb ran MiXCR on the reads. The repertoire has 55,000 to 65,000 distinct CDR3 sequences, over 50% of them found once; the top ten carry approximately 2%. Their antigen targets remain unknown. The specimen sequenced was cultured non-Tr1 T cells, either the whole culture or a sorted T cell fraction (not recorded which). These receptors were obtained from a human donor in good health. CDR3s include the opening cysteine and the closing phenylalanine or tryptophan. The D gene is left open where the match is weak. A row's size may be missing; if present it is once, few, many or a size class.

clone size: -
CDR3 length: 14
V gene: TRBV12-3/TRBV12-4
J gene: TRBJ2-2
D gene: TRBD1
CDR3 protein: CASSRDRVAGELFF
CDR3 DNA: TGTGCCAGCAGCAGGGACAGGGTAGCCGGGGAGCTGTTTTTT

clone size: -
CDR3 length: 16
V gene: TRBV24-1
J gene: TRBJ2-5
D gene: TRBD1
CDR3 protein: CATSGGGDSLSETQYF
CDR3 DNA: TGTGCCACCAGTGGGGGTGGGGACAGTCTCTCAGAGACCCAGTACTTC

clone size: -
CDR3 length: 15
V gene: TRBV12-3/TRBV12-4
J gene: TRBJ2-1
D gene: -
CDR3 protein: CASSFFGQWNNEQFF
CDR3 DNA: TGTGCCAGCAGTTTCTTCGGGCAGTGGAACAATGAGCAGTTCTTC

clone size: -
CDR3 length: 15
V gene: TRBV2
J gene: TRBJ2-1
D gene: TRBD2
CDR3 protein: CASGGLAGMFGEQFF
CDR3 DNA: TGTGCCAGCGGCGGACTAGCGGGGATGTTTGGTGAGCAGTTCTTC

clone size: -
CDR3 length: 16
V gene: TRBV24-1
J gene: TRBJ2-2
D gene: TRBD2
CDR3 protein: CATSDSGEGLTGELFF
CDR3 DNA: TGTGCCACCAGTGATTCGGGGGAGGGACTGACCGGGGAGCTGTTTTTT

clone size: -
CDR3 length: 16
V gene: TRBV5-1
J gene: TRBJ1-2
D gene: -
CDR3 protein: CASSLKMTGLYRGYTF
CDR3 DNA: TGCGCCAGCAGCTTGAAAATGACAGGCTTATATAGAGGCTACACCTTC

clone size: -
CDR3 length: 19
V gene: TRBV24-1
J gene: TRBJ2-1
D gene: -
CDR3 protein: CATSDPWTAGPSSYNEQFF
CDR3 DNA: TGTGCCACCAGTGATCCTTGGACGGCGGGGCCGAGCTCCTACAATGAGCAGTTCTTC

clone size: -
CDR3 length: 16
V gene: TRBV27
J gene: TRBJ2-6
D gene: -
CDR3 protein: CASSLLGGVGANVLTF
CDR3 DNA: TGTGCCAGCAGTTTATTAGGAGGGGTTGGGGCCAACGTCCTGACTTTC

clone size: -
CDR3 length: 14
V gene: TRBV12-5
J gene: TRBJ2-1
D gene: -
CDR3 protein: CASGLVLSEGEQFF
CDR3 DNA: TGTGCTAGTGGTTTGGTACTTTCCGAGGGTGAGCAGTTCTTC

clone size: -
CDR3 length: 14
V gene: TRBV27
J gene: TRBJ2-1
D gene: -
CDR3 protein: CASSSLRFYNEQFF
CDR3 DNA: TGTGCCAGCAGTTCCCTCCGGTTTTACAATGAGCAGTTCTTC

clone size: few
CDR3 length: 16
V gene: TRBV20-1
J gene: TRBJ2-3
D gene: -
CDR3 protein: CSAKTQGTRGTDTQYF
CDR3 DNA: TGCAGTGCTAAGACCCAGGGGACGAGGGGCACAGATACGCAGTATTTT

clone size: -
CDR3 length: 15
V gene: TRBV9
J gene: TRBJ1-1
D gene: -
CDR3 protein: CASSVGSTMNTEAFF
CDR3 DNA: TGTGCCAGCAGCGTAGGGTCCACTATGAACACTGAAGCTTTCTTT

clone size: -
CDR3 length: 14
V gene: TRBV30
J gene: TRBJ1-2
D gene: -
CDR3 protein: CAWSTGLINYGYTF
CDR3 DNA: TGTGCCTGGAGTACGGGACTGATTAACTATGGCTACACCTTC

clone size: -
CDR3 length: 14
V gene: TRBV6-1
J gene: TRBJ1-1
D gene: -
CDR3 protein: CASSEGGQSTEAFF
CDR3 DNA: TGTGCCAGCAGTGAGGGGGGGCAGAGCACTGAAGCTTTCTTT

clone size: many
CDR3 length: 15
V gene: TRBV20-1
J gene: TRBJ2-3
D gene: TRBD2
CDR3 protein: CSAKSSGRGADTQYF
CDR3 DNA: TGCAGTGCTAAGTCTAGCGGGAGAGGGGCAGATACGCAGTATTTT

clone size: -
CDR3 length: 15
V gene: TRBV20-1
J gene: TRBJ2-5
D gene: TRBD2
CDR3 protein: CSAPSSGRAQETQYF
CDR3 DNA: TGCAGTGCCCCTTCGAGCGGGAGGGCTCAAGAGACCCAGTACTTC

clone size: many
CDR3 length: 14
V gene: TRBV7-2
J gene: TRBJ2-7
D gene: -
CDR3 protein: CASSPGLTRGEQYF
CDR3 DNA: TGTGCCAGCAGCCCGGGACTGACACGGGGGGAGCAGTACTTC

clone size: -
CDR3 length: 10
V gene: TRBV2
J gene: TRBJ2-1
D gene: -
CDR3 protein: CASSEVGVIF
CDR3 DNA: TGTGCCAGCAGTGAGGTGGGGGTGATCTTC

clone size: -
CDR3 length: 16
V gene: TRBV5-6
J gene: TRBJ2-3
D gene: TRBD2
CDR3 protein: CASSSLGVGRTNTQYF
CDR3 DNA: TGTGCCAGCAGCTCCCTCGGGGTCGGGAGGACAAATACGCAGTATTTT

clone size: few
CDR3 length: 13
V gene: TRBV20-1
J gene: TRBJ2-7
D gene: -
CDR3 protein: CSAPSGSQGEQYF
CDR3 DNA: TGCAGTGCCCCGTCGGGGTCTCAGGGCGAGCAGTACTTC

clone size: -
CDR3 length: 15
V gene: TRBV28
J gene: TRBJ2-4
D gene: TRBD1
CDR3 protein: CASSSTGVAKNTQYF
CDR3 DNA: TGTGCCAGCAGTTCGACAGGGGTCGCCAAAAACACTCAGTACTTC

clone size: -
CDR3 length: 18
V gene: TRBV5-1
J gene: TRBJ2-6
D gene: TRBD1
CDR3 protein: CASSFTGTGVSGANVLTF
CDR3 DNA: TGCGCCAGCAGCTTTACCGGGACAGGGGTGTCTGGGGCCAACGTCCTGACTTTC

clone size: -
CDR3 length: 16
V gene: TRBV2
J gene: TRBJ2-7
D gene: -
CDR3 protein: CASSVPRTADANEQYF
CDR3 DNA: TGTGCCAGCAGCGTACCTCGGACAGCCGACGCCAACGAGCAGTACTTC

clone size: few
CDR3 length: 13
V gene: TRBV12-3/TRBV12-4
J gene: TRBJ1-1
D gene: -
CDR3 protein: CASIRVMNTEAFF
CDR3 DNA: TGTGCCAGCATAAGGGTCATGAACACTGAAGCTTTCTTT

clone size: -
CDR3 length: 14
V gene: TRBV29-1
J gene: TRBJ1-2
D gene: TRBD1
CDR3 protein: CSATPGQGAQGYTF
CDR3 DNA: TGCAGCGCCACACCGGGACAGGGGGCCCAAGGCTACACCTTC

clone size: few
CDR3 length: 16
V gene: TRBV11-2
J gene: TRBJ2-2
D gene: -
CDR3 protein: CASSLLGTVNTGELFF
CDR3 DNA: TGTGCCAGCAGCTTGTTAGGGACGGTTAACACCGGGGAGCTGTTTTTT

clone size: few
CDR3 length: 15
V gene: TRBV24-1
J gene: TRBJ2-7
D gene: -
CDR3 protein: CATSDAGTTLYEQYF
CDR3 DNA: TGTGCCACCAGTGATGCCGGGACGACGCTCTACGAGCAGTACTTC

clone size: -
CDR3 length: 15
V gene: TRBV2
J gene: TRBJ1-5
D gene: -
CDR3 protein: CASSPMQGSNQPQHF
CDR3 DNA: TGTGCCAGCAGCCCCATGCAGGGGAGCAATCAGCCCCAGCATTTT

clone size: -
CDR3 length: 13
V gene: TRBV29-1
J gene: TRBJ1-5
D gene: -
CDR3 protein: CSVGSAQNQPQHF
CDR3 DNA: TGCAGCGTTGGTTCAGCCCAGAATCAGCCCCAGCATTTT

clone size: -
CDR3 length: 14
V gene: TRBV18
J gene: TRBJ1-3
D gene: TRBD1
CDR3 protein: CASSPRQGENTIYF
CDR3 DNA: TGTGCCAGCTCACCACGACAGGGGGAAAACACCATATATTTT

clone size: -
CDR3 length: 15
V gene: TRBV15
J gene: TRBJ1-2
D gene: -
CDR3 protein: CATSTFGQTNYGYTF
CDR3 DNA: TGTGCCACCAGCACTTTCGGACAGACTAACTATGGCTACACCTTC

clone size: -
CDR3 length: 14
V gene: TRBV11-2
J gene: TRBJ2-3
D gene: TRBD2
CDR3 protein: CASIPGTSGIKQYF
CDR3 DNA: TGTGCCAGCATCCCCGGGACTAGCGGGATCAAGCAGTATTTT

clone size: -
CDR3 length: 13
V gene: TRBV20-1
J gene: TRBJ2-7
D gene: TRBD2
CDR3 protein: CGVAGTSGYEQYF
CDR3 DNA: TGCGGTGTCGCCGGGACTAGCGGCTACGAGCAGTACTTC

clone size: -
CDR3 length: 14
V gene: TRBV28
J gene: TRBJ1-2
D gene: TRBD1
CDR3 protein: CASSDGQGNYGYTF
CDR3 DNA: TGTGCCAGCAGTGACGGACAGGGGAACTATGGCTACACCTTC

clone size: -
CDR3 length: 14
V gene: TRBV20-1
J gene: TRBJ2-7
D gene: -
CDR3 protein: CSARVQGNSYEQYF
CDR3 DNA: TGCAGTGCTAGAGTACAGGGAAACTCCTACGAGCAGTACTTC

clone size: once
CDR3 length: 15
V gene: TRBV19
J gene: TRBJ2-5
D gene: TRBD2
CDR3 protein: CASSTSLAGIETQYF
CDR3 DNA: TGTGCCAGTAGTACCTCATTAGCGGGAATCGAGACCCAGTACTTC

clone size: -
CDR3 length: 15
V gene: TRBV29-1
J gene: TRBJ2-6
D gene: TRBD1
CDR3 protein: CSVLTTGAGANVLTF
CDR3 DNA: TGCAGCGTATTAACCACAGGGGCCGGGGCCAACGTCCTGACTTTC

clone size: -
CDR3 length: 14
V gene: TRBV25-1
J gene: TRBJ1-2
D gene: TRBD1
CDR3 protein: CASSRGQTNYGYTF
CDR3 DNA: TGTGCCAGTTCCAGGGGACAGACCAACTATGGCTACACCTTC

clone size: once
CDR3 length: 13
V gene: TRBV3-1
J gene: TRBJ2-3
D gene: -
CDR3 protein: CASSQGNTDTQYF
CDR3 DNA: TGTGCCAGCAGCCAAGGAAACACAGATACGCAGTATTTT

clone size: few
CDR3 length: 15
V gene: TRBV7-8
J gene: TRBJ2-5
D gene: -
CDR3 protein: CASSPKRASIETQYF
CDR3 DNA: TGTGCCAGCAGCCCAAAACGTGCTTCTATCGAGACCCAGTACTTC

clone size: few
CDR3 length: 17
V gene: TRBV28
J gene: TRBJ2-7
D gene: TRBD1
CDR3 protein: CASSLRPRGRFGEEQYF
CDR3 DNA: TGTGCCAGCAGTTTAAGACCCAGGGGGCGTTTCGGAGAGGAGCAGTACTTC

clone size: -
CDR3 length: 14
V gene: TRBV20-1
J gene: TRBJ2-1
D gene: -
CDR3 protein: CSARDLGKGNEQFF
CDR3 DNA: TGCAGTGCTAGAGATTTGGGCAAGGGCAATGAGCAGTTCTTC

clone size: -
CDR3 length: 12
V gene: TRBV29-1
J gene: TRBJ2-1
D gene: -
CDR3 protein: CSVDNSYNEQFF
CDR3 DNA: TGCAGCGTTGATAACTCCTACAATGAGCAGTTCTTC

clone size: -
CDR3 length: 16
V gene: TRBV7-2
J gene: TRBJ2-1
D gene: TRBD1
CDR3 protein: CASSLSTGSSYNEQFF
CDR3 DNA: TGTGCCAGCAGCCTCTCGACAGGGAGCTCCTACAATGAGCAGTTCTTC

clone size: once
CDR3 length: 14
V gene: TRBV20-1
J gene: TRBJ2-7
D gene: -
CDR3 protein: CSARERGGFIEQYF
CDR3 DNA: TGCAGTGCTAGAGAGAGGGGTGGATTTATCGAGCAGTACTTC

clone size: few
CDR3 length: 15
V gene: TRBV3-1
J gene: TRBJ2-6
D gene: -
CDR3 protein: CASSPGGSRANVLTF
CDR3 DNA: TGTGCCAGCAGCCCAGGTGGCTCTAGGGCCAACGTCCTGACTTTC

clone size: -
CDR3 length: 15
V gene: TRBV11-2
J gene: TRBJ2-7
D gene: TRBD2
CDR3 protein: CASSLGAGAIYEQYF
CDR3 DNA: TGTGCCAGCAGCTTAGGAGCGGGGGCCATCTACGAGCAGTACTTC

clone size: -
CDR3 length: 15
V gene: TRBV5-1
J gene: TRBJ2-7
D gene: TRBD1
CDR3 protein: CASSLEGQGVSEQYF
CDR3 DNA: TGCGCCAGCAGCTTGGAGGGACAGGGGGTAAGCGAGCAGTACTTC

clone size: -
CDR3 length: 13
V gene: TRBV19
J gene: TRBJ1-1
D gene: TRBD1
CDR3 protein: CASSIDRGEKAFF
CDR3 DNA: TGTGCCAGTAGTATCGACAGGGGTGAAAAAGCTTTCTTT

clone size: -
CDR3 length: 13
V gene: TRBV7-2
J gene: TRBJ2-1
D gene: -
CDR3 protein: CASRLGEAKEQFF
CDR3 DNA: TGTGCCAGCAGACTGGGGGAAGCAAAGGAGCAGTTCTTC

clone size: few
CDR3 length: 18
V gene: TRBV4-1
J gene: TRBJ1-1
D gene: TRBD1
CDR3 protein: CASSQDMRQGWGGTEAFF
CDR3 DNA: TGCGCCAGCAGCCAAGATATGCGACAGGGGTGGGGAGGCACTGAAGCTTTCTTT

clone size: once
CDR3 length: 13
V gene: TRBV5-1
J gene: TRBJ2-5
D gene: -
CDR3 protein: CASSLVTAETQYF
CDR3 DNA: TGCGCCAGCAGCTTGGTTACAGCGGAGACCCAGTACTTC

clone size: few
CDR3 length: 15
V gene: TRBV28
J gene: TRBJ1-1
D gene: -
CDR3 protein: CASSFRGRGNTEAFF
CDR3 DNA: TGTGCCAGCAGTTTCCGGGGCCGGGGAAACACTGAAGCTTTCTTT